This is a list of T cell receptor beta chains from one sample in a study of blood T cell repertoires in COVID-19. Profiled with immunoSEQ multiplex PCR; TCRdb holds only in-frame clones, not every one. The sample holds approximately 320,000 clones, roughly 85% seen once. The sequenced sample consisted of peripheral blood. The receptors were gathered from a human donor in a cohort sampled during active COVID-19. The conserved cysteine and the conserved F or W are not part of the CDR3 here. The D gene is left open where the match is weak.

j_call d_call v_call cdr3_aa
TRBJ2-2 . TRBV6-5 ASSYNGIIRTGELF
TRBJ2-1 TRBD2 TRBV6-4 ASSDSTGGHNEQF
TRBJ2-3 . TRBV5-1 ASSRDRGATDTQY
TRBJ2-1 TRBD1 TRBV6-6 ASSPRAGGSEQF
TRBJ2-5 . TRBV20-1 SASGPGWRETQY
TRBJ2-7 TRBD1 TRBV7-2 ASSGDRDRVTYEQY
TRBJ1-5 . TRBV7-9 ASSPGQSLGQPQH
TRBJ2-7 . TRBV11-2 ASSLEPSGAEQY
TRBJ2-3 TRBD1 TRBV24-1 ATSDSTGTTDTQY
TRBJ1-2 . TRBV5-1 ASSLASYYGYT
TRBJ1-2 . TRBV7-9 ASSLAVGGYGYT
TRBJ2-7 TRBD1 TRBV5-6 ASRPGTATYEQY
TRBJ2-7 TRBD2 TRBV5-1 ASSLGHGGASYEQY
TRBJ1-1 TRBD1 TRBV9 ASSAGGQGANTEAF